These T cell receptor beta chains were read from a single sample in a study of OX40 agonist ivuxolimab in advanced cancers. The data were produced by immunoSEQ multiplex PCR, yet TCRdb's version contains in-frame clones alone and is incomplete. The sample has about 82,000 clones, roughly 80% seen once; the top ten hold 0.75% to 0.85%. Sequences were derived from CD4+ or CD8+ T cells sorted from blood, sampled in a trial of the OX40 agonist ivuxolimab. Source of these receptors: an adult with an advanced solid tumor such as melanoma, head and neck, liver or kidney cancer. CDR3s include the opening cysteine and the closing phenylalanine or tryptophan. The order of the fields is V gene, clone size, J gene, D gene, CDR3 DNA, CDR3 protein. D genes are given only for firm matches. Not every row has a clone size; where given, it reads once, few, many or a size class.

V gene: TRBV2
clone size: -
J gene: TRBJ1-2
D gene: -
CDR3 DNA: TGTGCCAGCAGGAGTGGAAGTAGGTGGATTCATGGCTACACCTTC
CDR3 protein: CASRSGSRWIHGYTF

V gene: TRBV7-8
clone size: -
J gene: TRBJ1-3
D gene: -
CDR3 DNA: TGTGCCAGCAGCCGAGGGGGGCCGGGTGCTGGAAACACCATATATTTT
CDR3 protein: CASSRGGPGAGNTIYF

V gene: TRBV6-1
clone size: few
J gene: TRBJ1-1
D gene: TRBD1
CDR3 DNA: TGTGCCAGCAGTGTTGACAGGGGGGACACTGAAGCTTTCTTT
CDR3 protein: CASSVDRGDTEAFF

V gene: TRBV7-3
clone size: -
J gene: TRBJ1-1
D gene: -
CDR3 DNA: TGTGCCAGCAGTTGGGACGGAGGGAACACTGAAGCTTTCTTT
CDR3 protein: CASSWDGGNTEAFF

V gene: TRBV5-1
clone size: few
J gene: TRBJ2-3
D gene: TRBD1
CDR3 DNA: TGCGCCAGCAGCAGGACAGGTTTCAGCACAGATACGCAGTATTTT
CDR3 protein: CASSRTGFSTDTQYF

V gene: TRBV6-6
clone size: -
J gene: TRBJ1-3
D gene: -
CDR3 DNA: TGTGCCAGCGGACTCCAGAGGGGCTCCGGAAACACCATATATTTT
CDR3 protein: CASGLQRGSGNTIYF

V gene: TRBV10-3
clone size: once
J gene: TRBJ1-5
D gene: TRBD1
CDR3 DNA: TGTGCCACTTCAGGGGGCGGTCAGCCCCAGCATTTT
CDR3 protein: CATSGGGQPQHF

V gene: TRBV7-2
clone size: -
J gene: TRBJ2-7
D gene: -
CDR3 DNA: TGTGCCAGCAGCTTAGATGGGGTTTTGTACGAGCAGTACTTC
CDR3 protein: CASSLDGVLYEQYF

V gene: TRBV9
clone size: -
J gene: TRBJ2-1
D gene: TRBD2
CDR3 DNA: TGTGCCAGCAGCGCTGTCTCGGGACTAGCGAGACACAATGAGCAGTTCTTC
CDR3 protein: CASSAVSGLARHNEQFF

V gene: TRBV18
clone size: -
J gene: TRBJ1-2
D gene: -
CDR3 DNA: TGTGCCAGCTCCCCCCCCGAGGGGCGAAACTATGGCTACACCTTC
CDR3 protein: CASSPPEGRNYGYTF

V gene: TRBV19
clone size: -
J gene: TRBJ1-2
D gene: -
CDR3 DNA: TGTGCCAGCCGGGACCCAAACCTCTATGGCTACACCTTC
CDR3 protein: CASRDPNLYGYTF

V gene: TRBV6-1
clone size: -
J gene: TRBJ1-1
D gene: -
CDR3 DNA: TGTGCCACACGGACGGAGAACACTGAAGCTTTCTTT
CDR3 protein: CATRTENTEAFF

V gene: TRBV7-2
clone size: -
J gene: TRBJ2-3
D gene: -
CDR3 DNA: TGTGCCAGCAGCTTAGAGAGCACGGGGGTTCGTTTGGCAGATACGCAGTATTTT
CDR3 protein: CASSLESTGVRLADTQYF

V gene: TRBV6-5
clone size: -
J gene: TRBJ2-2
D gene: -
CDR3 DNA: TGTGCCAGCTGCCGGACCAGGAACACCGGGGAGCTGTTTTTT
CDR3 protein: CASCRTRNTGELFF

V gene: TRBV4-2
clone size: -
J gene: TRBJ1-6
D gene: TRBD1
CDR3 DNA: TGTGCCAGCAGCCAAGAGGGGACAGGGTCTTCACCCCTCCACTTT
CDR3 protein: CASSQEGTGSSPLHF

V gene: TRBV2
clone size: -
J gene: TRBJ1-5
D gene: -
CDR3 DNA: TGTGCCAGCAGTGCCCAGGAGAATCAGCCCCAGCATTTT
CDR3 protein: CASSAQENQPQHF

V gene: TRBV4-1
clone size: -
J gene: TRBJ2-7
D gene: -
CDR3 DNA: TGCGCCAGCAGCCAAGTAAAGGGAAACTCCTACGAGCAGTACTTC
CDR3 protein: CASSQVKGNSYEQYF

V gene: TRBV7-9
clone size: -
J gene: TRBJ2-3
D gene: -
CDR3 DNA: TGTGCCAGCAGCTCCGACAGGAAGAGCACAGATACGCAGTATTTT
CDR3 protein: CASSSDRKSTDTQYF

V gene: TRBV5-4
clone size: -
J gene: TRBJ1-2
D gene: -
CDR3 DNA: TGTGCCAGCCGAGATTTTAGAGCTAACTATGGCTACACCTTC
CDR3 protein: CASRDFRANYGYTF

V gene: TRBV30
clone size: -
J gene: TRBJ2-2
D gene: -
CDR3 DNA: TGTGCCTGGGGAAGAGAAGGGTACACCGGGGAGCTGTTTTTT
CDR3 protein: CAWGREGYTGELFF

V gene: TRBV18
clone size: -
J gene: TRBJ1-2
D gene: TRBD1
CDR3 DNA: TGTGCCAGCTCACCACCCGGACAGGGGTTCCTAGCTAACTATGGCTACACCTTC
CDR3 protein: CASSPPGQGFLANYGYTF

V gene: TRBV18
clone size: -
J gene: TRBJ1-6
D gene: -
CDR3 DNA: TGTGCCAGCTCACCAAGGGGGGGGCAGGGGAATTCACCCCTCCACTTT
CDR3 protein: CASSPRGGQGNSPLHF

V gene: TRBV19
clone size: few
J gene: TRBJ1-2
D gene: -
CDR3 DNA: TGTGCCAGTAGTCCCCTCGGTGGGGGGATGCTCTATGGCTACACCTTC
CDR3 protein: CASSPLGGGMLYGYTF

V gene: TRBV4-2
clone size: few
J gene: TRBJ1-6
D gene: -
CDR3 DNA: TGTGCCAGCAGCCAAGTCGGCGGAAATAATTCACCCCTCCACTTT
CDR3 protein: CASSQVGGNNSPLHF

V gene: TRBV5-8
clone size: once
J gene: TRBJ1-5
D gene: -
CDR3 DNA: TGTGCCAGCAGCGCCCGCCGGGGTCGCAATCAGCCCCAGCATTTT
CDR3 protein: CASSARRGRNQPQHF

V gene: TRBV10-3
clone size: -
J gene: TRBJ2-7
D gene: TRBD1
CDR3 DNA: TGTGCCATCATGCCGGGACAGAGGTCCTACGAGCAGTACTTC
CDR3 protein: CAIMPGQRSYEQYF

V gene: TRBV7-3
clone size: -
J gene: TRBJ1-1
D gene: TRBD1
CDR3 DNA: TGTGCCAGCAGCGAAACAGGGGGAGCTTTCTTT
CDR3 protein: CASSETGGAFF

V gene: TRBV6-5
clone size: -
J gene: TRBJ1-2
D gene: -
CDR3 DNA: TGTGCCAGCAGTTCGCCGGAATTGGGAGCCTATGGCTACACCTTC
CDR3 protein: CASSSPELGAYGYTF

V gene: TRBV7-8
clone size: -
J gene: TRBJ2-3
D gene: TRBD1
CDR3 DNA: TGTGCCAGCAGCTTAGGGGACAGTTACACAGATACGCAGTATTTT
CDR3 protein: CASSLGDSYTDTQYF

V gene: TRBV9
clone size: once
J gene: TRBJ2-3
D gene: -
CDR3 DNA: TGTGCCAGCAGTGTCCGGACTATTTCAGATACGCAGTATTTT
CDR3 protein: CASSVRTISDTQYF

V gene: TRBV7-2
clone size: -
J gene: TRBJ2-7
D gene: -
CDR3 DNA: TGTGCCAGCAGCTTAGACGGGACTTACGGTTACGAGCAGTACTTC
CDR3 protein: CASSLDGTYGYEQYF

V gene: TRBV4-2
clone size: -
J gene: TRBJ1-4
D gene: -
CDR3 DNA: TGTGCCAGCAGCCAAGATATAAGGGATAATGAAAAACTGTTTTTT
CDR3 protein: CASSQDIRDNEKLFF

V gene: TRBV11-2
clone size: -
J gene: TRBJ1-1
D gene: -
CDR3 DNA: TGTGCCAGCAGCTTAGGACCTCTGAGGGGAAGGGTGAACACTGAAGCTTTCTTT
CDR3 protein: CASSLGPLRGRVNTEAFF

V gene: TRBV18
clone size: -
J gene: TRBJ2-1
D gene: -
CDR3 DNA: TGTGCCAGCTCACCTGGGGGCGATGAGCAGTTCTTC
CDR3 protein: CASSPGGDEQFF

V gene: TRBV2
clone size: -
J gene: TRBJ2-2
D gene: TRBD1
CDR3 DNA: TGTGCCAGTCGACAGGGGGTAACGGCCGGGGAGCTGTTTTTT
CDR3 protein: CASRQGVTAGELFF